The next 10 T cell receptor beta chains were all read from a single sample in a study of blood T cells in healthy people across ages. The second PCR ran about 7 to 12 cycles with a sample-barcoded 5' primer and J-beta primers. TCRdb called the 5' RACE reads again in MiXCR, with one record for every CDR3 protein. The sample yields about a million distinct CDR3 sequences, roughly two fifths seen once. Sequenced input: blood. These TCRs come from a man aged 18 to 29 in good health.

V gene TRBV6-1 combines with J gene TRBJ1-2, with D perhaps TRBD1 (5 bases). Germline V gene sequence: CDR1 MNHNS, CDR2 SASEGT. V was clipped by 6 bases and J by 4 bases, with 18 bases between them. The CDR3 runs 15 residues. DNA for the CDR3: TGTGCCAGCAGGGGTCCTACTCGGGGCAGCTATGGCTACACCTTC. It translates to CASRGPTRGSYGYTF.

This clonotype was observed a handful of times. The chain is built from TRBV20-1 and TRBJ2-3, with D unresolved. The V gene's germline CDR1 is DFQATT and CDR2 SNEGSKA (reference sequence). Trimming took 5 bases from V and 1 from J, leaving 10 bases between them. The CDR3 runs 13 residues. CDR3 amino acids: CSARTTGTDTQYF. The CDR3 nucleotides read TGCAGTGCTCGCACTACCGGCACAGATACGCAGTATTTT.

The rearrangement links TRBV9 to TRBJ1-1; TRBD1 matches 10 bases. Germline trimming cut 0 bases from V and 4 bases from J; bases unmatched to any gene: 3. Germline lookup yields CDR1 SGDLS and CDR2 YYNGEE. CDR3 length: 15 residues. CDR3 amino acids: CASSVGQGARTEAFF. The CDR3 region has the DNA TGTGCCAGCAGCGTAGGACAGGGGGCACGCACTGAAGCTTTCTTT.

This clonotype was counted only a few times. The chain joins TRBV20-1 to TRBJ1-1; weak D call: TRBD1 (6 bases). The CDR3 runs 15 residues. Germline values: CDR1 DFQATT, CDR2 SNEGSKA (reference sequence). Between the trimmed V and J ends, which lost 0 bases and 5 bases, there was a span of 16 bases. CDR3 DNA sequence: TGCAGTGCTAGAGAGCCCCAGGGGTTTGGGACTGAAGCTTTCTTT. Protein: CSAREPQGFGTEAFF.

This clonotype was recorded a few times. The chain joins TRBV12-3 or TRBV12-4 to TRBJ2-7, with D perhaps TRBD1 (5 bases). CDR3 length: 14 amino acids. V was cut by 1 base and J by 3 bases, with 10 bases left in between. The CDR3 DNA reads as TGTGCCAGCAGTTTAGTTCAGGGTAGCTACGAGCAGTACTTC. It translates to CASSLVQGSYEQYF.

The chain carries TRBV6-2 or TRBV6-3 and TRBJ2-1; no reliable D call. The V and J ends lost 0 bases and 7 bases respectively, with 7 bases between them. Germline CDR1 MNHEY, CDR2 SVGEGT. CDR3 length: 13 residues. The CDR3, as DNA: TGTGCCAGCAGTTACTCCGACCTAAATGAGCAGTTCTTC. Translating gives CASSYSDLNEQFF.

This clonotype came up many times. This rearrangement joins TRBV4-1 to TRBJ2-1; 8 bases match TRBD2. The CDR3 has 16 amino acids. Looked up from germline, CDR1 is MGHRA and CDR2 is YSYEKL. J lost 5 bases, V lost 1 base, and 7 bases had no gene match. CDR3 protein: CASSQGGGTRDNEQFF. In DNA, the CDR3 is TGCGCCAGCAGCCAAGGTGGTGGGACTAGAGACAATGAGCAGTTCTTC.

The chain employs TRBV5-1 and TRBJ1-2; 8 bases fit TRBD1. Germline assignment: CDR1 SGHRS and CDR2 YFSETQ. CDR3 size: 16 residues. With 0 bases clipped from V and 2 bases from J, the junction kept 6 bases outside the gene matches. CDR3 region: CASSLGRQGLNYGYTF. DNA for the CDR3: TGCGCCAGCAGCTTGGGGAGACAGGGGCTAAACTATGGCTACACCTTC.

This chain connects TRBV20-1 to TRBJ2-4, with 11 nucleotides matching TRBD2. The DNA matches TRBJ2-7 better at its end, which makes the J call doubtful. CDR3 length: 15 amino acids. Per the germline V gene, CDR1 is DFQATT and CDR2 is SNEGSKA (reference sequence). CDR3 bases: TGCAGTGCTAGCGACCCCGGGACTAGCGGCTACGAGCAGTACTTC. Amino acids: CSASDPGTSGYEQYF.

In this sample, this clonotype turned up many times. This chain links TRBV7-9 with TRBJ1-3; TRBD1 agrees at 8 bases. V lost 0 bases and J lost 4; bases outside the gene matches: 11. CDR1 and CDR2 (germline): SEHNR, FQNEAQ (reference sequence). The CDR3 runs to 18 residues. The CDR3 here is CASSLATGQGYRGNTIYF. The CDR3 DNA sequence: TGTGCCAGCAGCTTAGCGACCGGACAGGGTTACCGAGGAAACACCATATATTTT.